Listed below are T cell receptor beta chains from one sample, sequenced in a study of blood T cell repertoires in COVID-19. Assay used: immunoSEQ multiplex PCR; TCRdb lists only in-frame clones, some missing. The table lists 250,000 to 300,000 clones, approximately 86% of them singletons. Sample: peripheral blood. Receptors were obtained from a woman aged 70-85 years with COVID-19, enrolled during active disease. Each CDR3 is given with its conserved first and last residue. The D gene is left open where the match is weak. Size is stated for part of the rows, as once, few or many counts, or as a class when the clone is expanded.

d_gene,abundance,v_gene,j_gene,CDR3aa,CDR3nt
.,few,TRBV24-1,TRBJ2-3,CATSSIRDTTDTQYF,TGTGCCACCAGTAGTATCCGGGACACGACAGATACGCAGTATTTT
.,once,TRBV7-8,TRBJ2-5,CASSLGYREETQYF,TGTGCCAGCAGCTTAGGCTACAGGGAAGAGACCCAGTACTTC
TRBD2,.,TRBV24-1,TRBJ2-3,CATSDFSGGSQRDTQYF,TGTGCCACCAGTGATTTTAGCGGGGGGTCCCAGCGGGATACGCAGTATTTT
TRBD1,.,TRBV28,TRBJ2-4,CASIPGQENIQYF,TGTGCCAGCATCCCCGGACAGGAGAACATTCAGTACTTC
.,.,TRBV19,TRBJ1-2,CASSIRQGGYTF,TGTGCCAGTAGTATCAGGCAGGGTGGCTACACCTTC
TRBD1,.,TRBV15,TRBJ2-3,CATSNPITGATQYF,TGTGCCACCAGCAACCCGATCACAGGGGCCACGCAGTATTTT
TRBD2,.,TRBV3-1/TRBV3-2,TRBJ2-1,CASSQGVSSGGIYNEQFF,TGTGCCAGCAGCCAGGGTGTGTCTAGCGGGGGAATTTACAATGAGCAGTTCTTC
.,.,TRBV3-1/TRBV3-2,TRBJ2-7,CASSPRMSSYEQYF,TGTGCCAGCAGCCCTCGCATGAGTTCCTACGAGCAGTACTTC
TRBD1,.,TRBV2,TRBJ1-1,CASIADRGNTEAFF,TGTGCCAGCATCGCCGACAGGGGGAACACTGAAGCTTTCTTT
.,.,TRBV28,TRBJ1-4,CASSFTRATNEKLFF,TGTGCCAGCAGTTTTACCCGGGCAACTAATGAAAAACTGTTTTTT
TRBD2,.,TRBV18,TRBJ2-1,CASSPFASGALDEQFF,TGTGCCAGCTCACCATTCGCTAGCGGGGCGCTGGATGAGCAGTTCTTC
.,.,TRBV5-1,TRBJ1-1,CASNIGGGTDTEAFF,TGCGCCAGCAACATCGGCGGGGGGACGGACACTGAAGCTTTCTTT
.,.,TRBV5-1,TRBJ2-1,CASSAGQYNEQFF,TGCGCCAGCAGCGCCGGACAGTACAATGAGCAGTTCTTC
TRBD1,once,TRBV12-5,TRBJ1-2,CASGLVLVRDSPVGYTF,TGTGCTAGTGGTTTGGTCCTGGTCCGGGACAGCCCTGTTGGCTACACCTTC
.,.,TRBV6-5,TRBJ2-7,CASSTRTVAYEQYF,TGTGCCAGCAGTACCCGGACAGTTGCCTACGAGCAGTACTTC
TRBD2,few,TRBV19,TRBJ2-1,CASSVPSGGYEQFF,TGTGCCAGTAGTGTACCTAGCGGGGGCTATGAGCAGTTCTTC
.,.,TRBV5-1,TRBJ2-5,CASSFESPRETQYF,TGCGCCAGCAGCTTTGAGAGCCCTCGAGAGACCCAGTACTTC
TRBD2,.,TRBV7-2,TRBJ2-3,CASSRSGGRADTQYF,TGTGCCAGCAGCCGGAGCGGGGGAAGGGCGGATACGCAGTATTTT
.,.,TRBV5-1,TRBJ1-1,CASSSRGPNTEAFF,TGCGCCAGCAGCTCCCGAGGGCCGAACACTGAAGCTTTCTTT
.,.,TRBV7-3,TRBJ2-2,CASSLRGYGELFF,TGTGCCAGCAGCTTGCGGGGCTACGGGGAGCTGTTTTTT
.,.,TRBV2,TRBJ2-3,CASSLGGAATDTQYF,TGTGCCAGCAGTCTAGGCGGGGCAGCCACAGATACGCAGTATTTT
TRBD2,.,TRBV18,TRBJ2-3,CASSPSGGSTDTQYF,TGTGCCAGCTCACCTAGCGGGGGGAGCACAGATACGCAGTATTTT
.,.,TRBV30,TRBJ1-2,CASPYRGSGYTF,TGTGCCTCCCCCTATAGGGGTTCAGGCTACACCTTC
.,.,TRBV1,TRBJ2-7,CTSSQDRWGGRSYEQYF,TGCACCAGCAGCCAAGACAGGTGGGGGGGGAGATCCTACGAGCAGTACTTC
TRBD1,.,TRBV7-2,TRBJ2-5,CASREGEGTGQETQYF,TGTGCCAGCAGGGAAGGTGAAGGGACAGGACAAGAGACCCAGTACTTC
.,.,TRBV6-4,TRBJ2-2,CASSVGTLANTGELFF,TGTGCCAGCAGCGTCGGGACATTAGCGAACACCGGGGAGCTGTTTTTT
.,.,TRBV6-1,TRBJ2-2,CASSDGRVGTGELFF,TGTGCCAGCAGTGACGGCAGGGTCGGCACCGGGGAGCTGTTTTTT
.,few,TRBV5-8,TRBJ1-5,CASSFFLTGSQPQHF,TGTGCCAGCAGCTTCTTTCTAACAGGCAGTCAGCCCCAGCATTTT
.,.,TRBV4-1,TRBJ2-2,CASSHITGNGELFF,TGCGCCAGCAGCCACATAACAGGGAACGGGGAGCTGTTTTTT